This T cell receptor beta chain was observed in a study of tumor-infiltrating lymphocytes in primary liver carcinoma. The wider study: Resection treated the patients' primary liver carcinoma.

Findings and limits, study-wide: Without sorting, CD4+ versus CD8+ T cell repertoires were not compared.

As to this clonotype: Its antigen remains unidentified.

From 500 ng of total RNA, TCR beta-specific cDNA was reverse-transcribed using a constant-region primer. Slightly modified ARM-PCR, run as three nested multiplex PCR rounds, produced the TCR beta libraries. Forward primers for TRBV1-TRBV30 and a C-beta reverse primer served the first two PCR rounds, at about 9 cycles each. One entry per CDR3 protein, called by TCRdb with MiXCR from the multiplex PCR reads. The table shows 300,000 to 350,000 distinct CDR3 sequences, with approximately 54% occurring only once. Germline DNA was also extracted, with blood RNA taken from unsorted whole blood. The CDR3 spans 14 residues. CDR1 is GTSNPN, CDR2 SVGIG, per germline (reference sequence). Trimming left V 4 bases short and J 3 bases short, with 15 bases between.

Sequenced input: peripheral blood. The sequence was obtained from a woman aged 25 to 39 with primary liver carcinoma and hepatitis B virus infection. The rearrangement links TRBV30 to TRBJ1-2, with D possibly matching TRBD1 (6 bases). CDR3 residues: CAWNTGMRDYGYTF. DNA of the CDR3: TGTGCCTGGAACACAGGGATGAGGGACTATGGCTACACCTTC.